The T cell receptor (beta chain) described here comes from a study of long-term antiretroviral therapy in people with HIV. Notes on this clone: Its target is not known.

Samples were assayed with immunoSEQ v3.0 at survey level. Produced via immunoSEQ multiplex PCR; TCRdb's table is partial and in-frame only. The sample lists about 20,000 clones, around 80% occurring once. Study-wide results and limits: Compared with controls, HIV repertoires showed narrower CDR3 length ranges. Increased diversity was seen after ART, yet it remained lower than in transplant donor controls.

The study drew at least one pre-ART and at least two post-ART PBMC samples from every donor. The junction had 3 bases not matched to a gene; V was cut back by 3 bases and J by 4 bases. The CDR3 sequence is 13 residues long. Germline values: CDR1 SQVTM, CDR2 ANQGSEA. The clonotype comes from a young woman with HIV. The chain uses TRBV29-1 and TRBJ2-5; 9 bases are shared with TRBD1. The sequences come from unsorted PBMCs, collected 2.9 years after starting antiretroviral therapy. The CDR3: CSVEGQGGETQYF. CDR3 nucleotides: TGCAGCGTTGAGGGACAGGGAGGAGAGACCCAGTACTTC.